The 10 T cell receptor beta chains presented below share a single source sample, sequenced in a study of early T cells in non-severe SARS-CoV-2 infection. MiXCR, run by TCRdb on the 5' RACE reads, gives a single entry per CDR3 protein. The sample lists about 64,000 distinct CDR3 sequences; roughly an eighth were seen once. The source was whole blood, collected at baseline. Source of these receptors: an adult who was a healthcare worker with PCR-confirmed SARS-CoV-2 infection or an uninfected control (not recorded which).

The rearrangement joins TRBV29-1 to TRBJ2-2, with D unclear. V lost 6 bases to trimming and J lost 5 bases, with 7 bases between them. The CDR3 contains 11 residues. CDR1 and CDR2 (germline): SQVTM, ANQGSEA. The CDR3 region has the DNA TGCAGCGTCCGACTTACCGGGGAGCTGTTTTTT. Its translation is CSVRLTGELFF.

This clonotype has just a few counts. The CDR3 loop is CASSLPISGTGVYEQYF. In DNA form, the CDR3 reads TGTGCCAGCAGCCTCCCTATCTCGGGGACAGGCGTGTACGAGCAGTACTTC. The chain uses TRBV7-2 and TRBJ2-7; 8 positions agree with TRBD1. J was trimmed by 4 bases and V by 5 bases; bases with no gene match: 16. The CDR3 contains 17 residues. CDR1 and CDR2 (germline): SGHTA, FQGNSA. The full variable domain, in which reference TRBV7-2 and TRBJ2-7 provide the parts outside the CDR3, is GAGVSQSPSNKVTEKGKDVELRCDPISGHTALYWYRQSLGQGLEFLIYFQGNSAPDKSGLPSDRFSAERTGGSVSTLTIQRTQQEDSAVYLCASSLPISGTGVYEQYFGPGTRLTVT.

This clonotype was observed a handful of times. The rearrangement uses TRBV20-1 and TRBJ2-7; TRBD2 matches 10 bases. Germline V gives CDR1 DFQATT, CDR2 SNEGSKA (reference sequence). CDR3 length equals 16 residues. The junction had 8 bases not matched to a gene; V was cut back by 0 bases and J by 3 bases. The CDR3 coding sequence is TGCAGTGCTAGAGATTGGCTAGCGGGAGATAGCTACGAGCAGTACTTC. It is translated as CSARDWLAGDSYEQYF.

This clonotype came up many times. V and J are TRBV23-1 and TRBJ2-5, with D uncertain. TRBV23-1 is an open reading frame, and its role is uncertain. Trimming took off 1 base at V and 5 bases at J, with 23 bases between the two ends. The CDR3 is 18 residues long. The CDR3 here is CASSQFRIKIGIRETQYF. The CDR3 DNA reads TGCGCCAGCAGTCAATTTCGAATAAAAATAGGGATCCGGGAGACCCAGTACTTC.

At least ten counts were recorded for this clonotype. The J gene is TRBJ2-2, the V gene TRBV7-9; D is ambiguous. Between the trimmed V and J ends, which lost 5 bases and 1 base, there was a span of 8 bases. This CDR3 has 14 residues. From germline, CDR1 is SEHNR and CDR2 FQNEAQ (reference sequence). CDR3 protein: CASSLVRNTGELFF. CDR3 sequence (DNA): TGTGCCAGCAGCCTAGTACGGAACACCGGGGAGCTGTTTTTT.

J is TRBJ2-6 and V is TRBV27, with D perhaps TRBD1 or TRBD2 (5 bases each). The CDR3 covers 17 residues. Germline loops: CDR1 MNHEY, CDR2 SMNVEV (reference sequence). V was pared by 5 bases and J by 6 bases, with 20 bases between. As DNA, the CDR3 is TGTGCCAGCAGTACCCAGGGACGGTCTTCTTCGGCCAACGTCCTGACTTTC. The encoded protein is CASSTQGRSSSANVLTF. The full variable domain, completed using reference TRBV27 and TRBJ2-6, is EAQVTQNPRYLITVTGKKLTVTCSQNMNHEYMSWYRQDPGLGLRQIYYSMNVEVTDKGDVPEGYKVSRKEKRNFPLILESPSPNQTSLYFCASSTQGRSSSANVLTFGAGSRLTVL.

The chain carries TRBV7-8 and TRBJ2-7, with D possibly being TRBD2 (6 bases). This CDR3 region has 13 residues. V was shortened by 8 bases and J by 2 bases, with 13 bases between the two germline ends. Germline V gene sequence: CDR1 SGHVS, CDR2 FQNEAQ. CDR3 amino acids: CASSPGEAYEQYF. The CDR3 nucleotides read TGTGCCAGCTCCCCGGGGGAGGCCTACGAGCAGTACTTC.

There are a few counts of this clonotype. The genes are TRBV5-1 and TRBJ1-6; a weak D match, TRBD1 (5 bases). The germline V gene has CDR1 SGHRS and CDR2 YFSETQ. The CDR3 consists of 15 residues. The V gene lost 1 base and the J gene lost 9 bases, with 14 bases spanning the gap. The CDR3 here is CASSLTGEGSSPLHF. Written as DNA, the CDR3 is TGCGCCAGCAGCTTGACAGGCGAGGGATCTTCACCCCTCCACTTT.

The J gene is TRBJ2-7, the V gene TRBV20-1; 8 bases match TRBD1. The CDR3 totals 13 residues. Trimming removed 0 bases from V and 5 bases from J; junction bases left unmatched: 3. Germline V gene data show CDR1 as DFQATT and CDR2 as SNEGSKA (reference sequence). Written as DNA, the CDR3 is TGCAGTGCTAGAGAGGACAGGGTACACGAGCAGTACTTC. This gives the protein CSAREDRVHEQYF.

This clonotype has at least ten counts. The chain carries TRBV7-9 and TRBJ1-3; no clear D gene. With 5 bases removed from V and 4 bases from J, the gap between germline ends came to 12 bases. CDR3 length equals 14 residues. The V gene's germline CDR1 is SEHNR and CDR2 FQNEAQ (reference sequence). CDR3: CASSPVRAGNTIYF. CDR3 nucleotides: TGTGCCAGCAGCCCCGTGAGGGCCGGAAACACCATATATTTT. The whole variable domain, filled in from reference TRBV7-9 and TRBJ1-3, reads DTGVSQNPRHKITKRGQNVTFRCDPISEHNRLYWYRQTLGQGPEFLTYFQNEAQLEKSRLLSDRFSAERPKGSFSTLEIQRTEQGDSAMYLCASSPVRAGNTIYFGEGSWLTVV.